This TCR beta chain stems from a study of Graves' ophthalmopathy and Graves' hyperthyroidism. This clonotype was seen just once. Its antigen is not known. In germline, CDR1 is KGHDR, CDR2 SFDVKD. This CDR3 comprises 16 residues. Trimming cost V 0 bases and J 2 bases; bases outside gene matches: 5. The authors amplified TCR beta CDR3 regions, and they did so from RNA transcripts for repertoire sequencing. First-round RT-PCR employed HTBI primers, with a second-round multiplex PCR after it. From the multiplex PCR reads, TCRdb called clonotypes with MiXCR, one entry per CDR3 protein. The repertoire holds some 160,000 distinct CDR3 sequences, with approximately 40% as singletons. Study results and limitations: Cross-validated, the 13-signature model showed 87.88%/81.08% sensitivity/specificity, and 80%/75% in the test set. Also, most clonotypes expanded in the thyroid above 0.001 frequency appeared in blood.

The gene calls are TRBV24-1 and TRBJ2-5; 7 bases are shared with TRBD2. Material: peripheral blood. This sequence originates from a man aged 25-40 years with Graves' ophthalmopathy. CDR3 bases: TGTGCCACCAGTGATTTGCACGGGACTAAGCAAGAGACCCAGTACTTC. This sequence encodes CATSDLHGTKQETQYF.